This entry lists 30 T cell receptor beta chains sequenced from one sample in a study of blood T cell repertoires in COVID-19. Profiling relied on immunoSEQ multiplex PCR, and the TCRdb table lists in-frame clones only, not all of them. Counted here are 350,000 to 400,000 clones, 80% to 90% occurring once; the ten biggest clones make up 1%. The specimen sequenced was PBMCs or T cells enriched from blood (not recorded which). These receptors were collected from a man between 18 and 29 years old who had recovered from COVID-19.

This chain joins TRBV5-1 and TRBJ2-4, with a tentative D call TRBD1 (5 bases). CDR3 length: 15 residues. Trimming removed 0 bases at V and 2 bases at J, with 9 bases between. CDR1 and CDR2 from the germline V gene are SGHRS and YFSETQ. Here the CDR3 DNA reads TGCGCCAGCAGCTTGGTGGGGCCACCCAAAAACATTCAGTACTTC. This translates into CASSLVGPPKNIQYF.

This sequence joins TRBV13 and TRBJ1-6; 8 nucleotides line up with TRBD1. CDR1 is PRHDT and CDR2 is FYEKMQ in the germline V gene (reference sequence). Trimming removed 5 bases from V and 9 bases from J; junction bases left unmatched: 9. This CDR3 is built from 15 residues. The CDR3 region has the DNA TGTGCCAGCAGCCAAAGGACAGGGTTTAGTTCACCCCTCCACTTT. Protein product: CASSQRTGFSSPLHF.

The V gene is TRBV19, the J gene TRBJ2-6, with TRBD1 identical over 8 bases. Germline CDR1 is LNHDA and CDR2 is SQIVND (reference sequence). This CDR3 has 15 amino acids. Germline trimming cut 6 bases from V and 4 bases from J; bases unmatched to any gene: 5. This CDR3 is CASRRQGSGANVLTF. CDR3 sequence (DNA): TGTGCCAGTAGGAGACAGGGGTCCGGGGCCAACGTCCTGACTTTC.

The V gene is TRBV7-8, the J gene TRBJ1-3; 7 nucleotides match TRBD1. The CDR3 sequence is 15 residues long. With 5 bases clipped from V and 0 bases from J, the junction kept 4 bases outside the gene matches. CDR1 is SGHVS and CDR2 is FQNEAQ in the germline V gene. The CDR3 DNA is TGTGCCAGCAGCGTCGGGACAGCCTCTGGAAACACCATATATTTT. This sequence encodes CASSVGTASGNTIYF.

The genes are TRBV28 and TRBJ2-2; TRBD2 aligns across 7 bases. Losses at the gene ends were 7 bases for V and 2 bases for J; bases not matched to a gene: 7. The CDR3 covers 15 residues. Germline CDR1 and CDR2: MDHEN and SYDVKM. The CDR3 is CASNPGGTNTGELFF. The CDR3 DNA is TGTGCCAGCAACCCGGGGGGTACTAACACCGGGGAGCTGTTTTTT. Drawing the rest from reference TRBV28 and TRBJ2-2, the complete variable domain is DVKVTQSSRYLVKRTGEKVFLECVQDMDHENMFWYRQDPGLGLRLIYFSYDVKMKEKGDIPEGYSVSREKKERFSLILESASTNQTSMYLCASNPGGTNTGELFFGEGSRLTVL.

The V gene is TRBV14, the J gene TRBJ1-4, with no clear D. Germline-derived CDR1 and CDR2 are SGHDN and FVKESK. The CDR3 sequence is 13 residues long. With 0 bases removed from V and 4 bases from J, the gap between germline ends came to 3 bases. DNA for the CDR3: TGTGCCAGCAGCCAAGATCGTAATGAAAAACTGTTTTTT. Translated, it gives CASSQDRNEKLFF.

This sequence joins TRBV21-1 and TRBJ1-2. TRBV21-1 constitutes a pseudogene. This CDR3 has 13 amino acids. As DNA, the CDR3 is TGTGCCAGCAGCAAAGACGGTTACTATGGCTACACCTTC. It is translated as CASSKDGYYGYTF.

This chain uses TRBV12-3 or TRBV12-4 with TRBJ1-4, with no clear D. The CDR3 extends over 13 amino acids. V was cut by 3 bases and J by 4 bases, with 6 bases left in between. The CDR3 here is CASSLASNEKLFF. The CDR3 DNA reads TGTGCCAGCAGTTTGGCCAGTAATGAAAAACTGTTTTTT.

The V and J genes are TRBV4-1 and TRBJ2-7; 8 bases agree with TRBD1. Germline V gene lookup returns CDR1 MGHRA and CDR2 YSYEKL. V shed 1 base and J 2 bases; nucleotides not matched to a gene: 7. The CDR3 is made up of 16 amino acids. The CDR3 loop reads CASSQAGQGATYEQYF. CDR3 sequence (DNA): TGCGCCAGCAGCCAAGCCGGGCAGGGGGCTACCTACGAGCAGTACTTC.

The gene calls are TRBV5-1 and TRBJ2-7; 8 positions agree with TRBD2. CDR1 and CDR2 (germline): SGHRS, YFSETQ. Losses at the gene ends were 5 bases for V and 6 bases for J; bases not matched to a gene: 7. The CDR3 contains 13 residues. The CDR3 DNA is TGCGCCAGCAGAGAGCGGGAGCGGTCCGAGCAGTACTTC. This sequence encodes CASRERERSEQYF.

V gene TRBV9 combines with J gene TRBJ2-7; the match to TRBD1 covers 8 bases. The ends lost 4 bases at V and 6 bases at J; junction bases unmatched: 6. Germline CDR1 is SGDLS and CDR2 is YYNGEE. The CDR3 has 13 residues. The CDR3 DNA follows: TGTGCCAGCAGCCTCTACGACAGGGGCGAGCAGTACTTC. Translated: CASSLYDRGEQYF.

CDR3 sequence (DNA): TGTGCCAGCAGCTTTCAGGGAAAATCCTACGAGCAGTACTTC. Its protein is CASSFQGKSYEQYF. The J gene is TRBJ2-7, the V gene TRBV5-8; tentative D call: TRBD1 (5 bases). CDR3 size: 14 residues. The germline gives CDR1 SGHTS, CDR2 YDEGEE. The germline V and J ends were trimmed by 2 bases and 1 base, with 10 bases remaining between them.

CDR3 sequence reads: CASSPLGGRVWPDTQYF. In nucleotides, the CDR3 is TGTGCCAGCAGCCCTCTCGGCGGGAGGGTTTGGCCAGATACGCAGTATTTT. The chain joins TRBV9 to TRBJ2-3, with TRBD2 matching 9 bases. Trimming at V came to 4 bases and at J to 4 bases, leaving 13 bases not matched to a gene. The V gene's germline CDR1 is SGDLS and CDR2 YYNGEE. This CDR3 is built from 17 residues.

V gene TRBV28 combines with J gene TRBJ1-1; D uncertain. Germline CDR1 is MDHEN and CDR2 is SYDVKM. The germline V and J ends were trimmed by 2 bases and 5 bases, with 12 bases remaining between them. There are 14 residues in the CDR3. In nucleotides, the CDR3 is TGTGCCAGCAGTTTACCGCAGGTTGGGACTGAAGCTTTCTTT. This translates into CASSLPQVGTEAFF.

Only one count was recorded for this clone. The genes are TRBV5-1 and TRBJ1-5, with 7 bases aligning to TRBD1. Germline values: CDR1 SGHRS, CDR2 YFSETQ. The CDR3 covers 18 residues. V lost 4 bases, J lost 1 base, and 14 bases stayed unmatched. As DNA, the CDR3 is TGCGCCAGCAGCCAAATAGAAGGACAGGCCAGGAGCAATCAGCCCCAGCATTTT. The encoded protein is CASSQIEGQARSNQPQHF.

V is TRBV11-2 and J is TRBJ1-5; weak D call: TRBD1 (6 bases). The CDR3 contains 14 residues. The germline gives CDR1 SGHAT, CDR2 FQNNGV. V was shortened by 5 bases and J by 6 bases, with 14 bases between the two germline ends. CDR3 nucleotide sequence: TGTGCCAGCAGCCTAACAGGGTTGAGTCAGCCCCAGCATTTT. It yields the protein CASSLTGLSQPQHF.

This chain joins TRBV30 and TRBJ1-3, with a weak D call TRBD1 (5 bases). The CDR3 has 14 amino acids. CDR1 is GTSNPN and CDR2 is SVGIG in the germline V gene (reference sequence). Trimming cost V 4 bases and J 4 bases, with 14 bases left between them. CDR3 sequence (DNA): TGTGCCTGGACCCTACGGGGGGTCGGAAACACCATATATTTT. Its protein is CAWTLRGVGNTIYF.

In DNA, the CDR3 is TGTGCCAGCAGCGGCGGGGTTTGGGAAAAACTGTTTTTT. This encodes CASSGGVWEKLFF. V is TRBV6-5 and J is TRBJ1-4; D not resolved. Germline CDR1 and CDR2: MNHEY and SVGAGI. V was pared by 6 bases and J by 8 bases, with 13 bases between. This CDR3 region has 13 residues.

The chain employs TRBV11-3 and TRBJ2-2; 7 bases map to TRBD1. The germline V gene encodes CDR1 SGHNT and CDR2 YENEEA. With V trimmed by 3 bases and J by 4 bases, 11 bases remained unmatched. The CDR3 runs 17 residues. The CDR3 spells CASSFKYGTVGTGELFF. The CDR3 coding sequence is TGTGCCAGCAGCTTTAAGTATGGGACAGTAGGCACCGGGGAGCTGTTTTTT.

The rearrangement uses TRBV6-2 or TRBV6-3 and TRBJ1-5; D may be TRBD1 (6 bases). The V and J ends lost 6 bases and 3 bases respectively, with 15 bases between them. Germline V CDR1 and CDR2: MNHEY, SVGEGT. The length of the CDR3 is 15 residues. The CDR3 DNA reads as TGTGCCAGCAGCACCCCTAGACAGGTCAATCAGCCCCAGCATTTT. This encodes CASSTPRQVNQPQHF.

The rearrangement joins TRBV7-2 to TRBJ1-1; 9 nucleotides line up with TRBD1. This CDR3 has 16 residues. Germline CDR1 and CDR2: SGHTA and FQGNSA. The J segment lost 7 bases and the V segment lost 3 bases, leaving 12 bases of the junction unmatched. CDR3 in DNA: TGTGCCAGCAGCTTCCATTACTCCGGGACAGGGTTTGAAGCTTTCTTT. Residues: CASSFHYSGTGFEAFF.

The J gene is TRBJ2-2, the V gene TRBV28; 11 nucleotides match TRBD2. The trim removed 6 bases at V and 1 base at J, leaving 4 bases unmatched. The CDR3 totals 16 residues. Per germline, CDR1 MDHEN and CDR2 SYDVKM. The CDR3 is CASSLAGGGNTGELFF. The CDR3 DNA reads TGTGCCAGCAGCCTAGCGGGAGGAGGGAACACCGGGGAGCTGTTTTTT.

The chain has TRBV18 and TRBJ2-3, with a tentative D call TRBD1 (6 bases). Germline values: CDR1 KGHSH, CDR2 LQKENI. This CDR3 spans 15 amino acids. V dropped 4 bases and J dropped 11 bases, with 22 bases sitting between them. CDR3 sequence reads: CASSQLRTESGRQYF. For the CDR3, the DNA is TGTGCCAGCTCACAACTGCGGACAGAGTCTGGGAGGCAGTATTTT.

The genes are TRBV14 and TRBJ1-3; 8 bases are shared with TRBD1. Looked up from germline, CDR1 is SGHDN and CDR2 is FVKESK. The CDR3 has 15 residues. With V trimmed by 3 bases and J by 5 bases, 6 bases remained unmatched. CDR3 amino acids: CASSQATGERNTIYF. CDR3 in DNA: TGTGCCAGCAGCCAGGCGACAGGGGAGAGAAACACCATATATTTT.

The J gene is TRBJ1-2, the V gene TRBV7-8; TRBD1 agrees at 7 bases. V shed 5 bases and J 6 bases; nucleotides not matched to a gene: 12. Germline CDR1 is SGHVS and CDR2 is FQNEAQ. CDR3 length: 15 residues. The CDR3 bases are TGTGCCAGCAGCCTCAAACTGACAGGGCGAGATGGCTACACCTTC. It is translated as CASSLKLTGRDGYTF.

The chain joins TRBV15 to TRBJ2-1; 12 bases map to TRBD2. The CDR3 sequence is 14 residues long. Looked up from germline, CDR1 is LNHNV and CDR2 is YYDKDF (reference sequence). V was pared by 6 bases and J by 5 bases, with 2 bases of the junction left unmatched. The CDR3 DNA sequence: TGTGCCACCAGAGGACTAGCGGGGAACAATGAGCAGTTCTTC. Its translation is CATRGLAGNNEQFF.

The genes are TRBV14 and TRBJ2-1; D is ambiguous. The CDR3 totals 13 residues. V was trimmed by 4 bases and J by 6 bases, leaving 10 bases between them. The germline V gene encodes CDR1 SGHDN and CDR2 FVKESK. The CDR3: CASSRQVSNEQFF. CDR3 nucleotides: TGTGCCAGCAGCCGGCAGGTATCCAATGAGCAGTTCTTC.

The CDR3 nucleotides are TGTGCCAGCAGTTTTCAAACACCCCTCCACTTT. This gives the protein CASSFQTPLHF. The chain joins TRBV28 to TRBJ1-6; no reliable D call. Germline V lookup: CDR1 MDHEN, CDR2 SYDVKM. The V end lost 3 bases, the J end lost 11 bases, and 5 bases lay between the germline ends. The CDR3 extends over 11 amino acids.

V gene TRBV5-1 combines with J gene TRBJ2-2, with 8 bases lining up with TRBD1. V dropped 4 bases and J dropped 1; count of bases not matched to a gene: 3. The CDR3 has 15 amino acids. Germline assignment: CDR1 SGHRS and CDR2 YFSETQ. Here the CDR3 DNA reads TGCGCCAGCAGCGCCGGGACAGGGAACACCGGGGAGCTGTTTTTT. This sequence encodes CASSAGTGNTGELFF.

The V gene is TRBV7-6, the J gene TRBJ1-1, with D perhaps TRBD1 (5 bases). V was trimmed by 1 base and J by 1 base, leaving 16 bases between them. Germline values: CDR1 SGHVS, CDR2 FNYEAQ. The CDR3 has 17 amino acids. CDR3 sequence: CASSLVSGGRANTEAFF. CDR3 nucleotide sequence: TGTGCCAGCAGCTTAGTGTCGGGGGGGAGGGCGAACACTGAAGCTTTCTTT. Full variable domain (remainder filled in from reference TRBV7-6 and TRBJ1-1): GAGVSQSPRYKVTKRGQDVALRCDPISGHVSLYWYRQALGQGPEFLTYFNYEAQQDKSGLPNDRFSAERPEGSISTLTIQRTEQRDSAMYRCASSLVSGGRANTEAFFGQGTRLTVV.